The clone carrying this TCR beta chain was counted many times. Its antigen is not identified. The junction differs from germline at one of its ends, possibly a read error. These data originate in a study of T cell repertoires in cytomegalovirus infection. Across the whole study: From public TCR beta signatures came an indication of both CMV infection and matching HLA type.

The CDR3 is 12 residues long. CDR1 and CDR2 (germline): SGHVS, FQNEAQ. TCRdb ran MiXCR on the reads and lists one entry per CDR3 protein. The table lists some 310,000 distinct CDR3 sequences, around 25% of them singletons. Findings of the study overall: Summed frequency of shared TCR beta families picked out CMV carriers who also had the relevant HLA. Predominance within the ex vivo response was attributable to HLA-C-restricted CMV-specific TCR beta clonotypes.

This receptor was taken from a human donor in good health (CMV status not recorded). Some clones in this sample may be carry-over from other donors' samples. The J gene is TRBJ1-6, the V gene TRBV7-8, with D unresolved. Sequences were derived from cultured PBMCs, sampled from culture after CMV antigen stimulation. In DNA, the CDR3 is TGTGCCAGCAGCTCCAATAATTCACCCCTCCACTTT. The encoded protein is CASSSNNSPLHF.